This T cell receptor (beta chain) was profiled in a study of sequential checkpoint blockade in melanoma. About the study: Randomization was 1:1 between first-line nivolumab→ipilimumab and ipilimumab→nivolumab.

Produced via immunoSEQ multiplex PCR; TCRdb's table is partial and in-frame only. This sample has under 9,000 clones, with around 60% found just once. V trimming: 4 bases; J trimming: 2 bases; junction bases outside the gene matches: 4. From germline, CDR1 is SEHNR and CDR2 FQNEAQ (reference sequence). The CDR3 sequence is 14 residues long. The treatment here: randomized to nivolumab then ipilimumab (arm A) or the reverse (arm B). PBMC sorting kept live CD3+CD8+ cells without CD19 or CD56. The material sequenced was CD8+ T cells sorted from blood (inferred from file names), taken from a patient given nivolumab and ipilimumab in sequence. The TCR comes from a human patient with melanoma. Some clones in this sample may be carry-over from other donors' samples. The rearrangement joins TRBV7-9 to TRBJ2-7, with TRBD1 matching 8 bases. CDR3: CASSSRTGPYEQYF. The CDR3 nucleotides read TGTGCCAGCAGCTCCAGGACAGGGCCCTACGAGCAGTACTTC.